The present TCR beta chain was sequenced within a study of cytomegalovirus exposure and HLA in healthy donors. About the study: One earlier analysis, a look at some 180 million T cells, found almost 120 million unique TCR beta sequences. Study findings and constraints: A missense DCLRE1C variant was associated with V- and J-gene trimming of TCR beta chains in a later analysis, and an independent cohort replicated the association. The study put some 150 TCR beta chains on its list as cytomegalovirus-associated. A prior analysis recorded that most TCR beta V segments were productive about 87% or about 30% of the time.

Primers for the PCR totalled 60 Vbeta and 13 Jbeta. Some clones are missing from TCRdb's copy, which holds only in-frame ones; the method was immunoSEQ multiplex PCR. The sample contains fewer than 200,000 clones, around 72% of which appear only once. Turning to this clone: Its antigen is not identified.

CDR1 and CDR2 (germline): MNHEY, SVGAGI. J was trimmed by 8 bases and V by 4 bases; bases with no gene match: 7. The CDR3 extends over 14 amino acids. The sequencing sample was made of PBMCs. This chain connects TRBV6-5 to TRBJ2-1; 8 bases map to TRBD1. This receptor was identified in a female donor in good health and CMV-seronegative. CDR3 in DNA: TGTGCCAGCAGTTCGGGACAGGATGTCGATGAGCAGTTCTTC. Its protein product is CASSSGQDVDEQFF.